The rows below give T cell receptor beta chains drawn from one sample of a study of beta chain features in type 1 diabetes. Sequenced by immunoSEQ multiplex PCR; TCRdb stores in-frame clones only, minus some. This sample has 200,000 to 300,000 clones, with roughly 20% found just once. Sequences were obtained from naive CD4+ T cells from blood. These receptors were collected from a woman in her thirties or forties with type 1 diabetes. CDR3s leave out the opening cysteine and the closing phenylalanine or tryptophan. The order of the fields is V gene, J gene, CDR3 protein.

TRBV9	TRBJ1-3	ASSARPGQGVSGNTIY
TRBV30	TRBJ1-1	AWKPGTGRTEAF
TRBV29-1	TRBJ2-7	SVEDRGTPSEQY
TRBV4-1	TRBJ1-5	ASSQDGGGSNQPQH
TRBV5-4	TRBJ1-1	ASSPGLRGTEAF
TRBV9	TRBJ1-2	ASSDPGTGVHGYT
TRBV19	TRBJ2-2	ASSMWGGTGELF
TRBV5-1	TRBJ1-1	ASSLDSPYTEAF
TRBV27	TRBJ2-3	ASSFGQLGDTQY
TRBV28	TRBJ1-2	ASTPRGRDGYT